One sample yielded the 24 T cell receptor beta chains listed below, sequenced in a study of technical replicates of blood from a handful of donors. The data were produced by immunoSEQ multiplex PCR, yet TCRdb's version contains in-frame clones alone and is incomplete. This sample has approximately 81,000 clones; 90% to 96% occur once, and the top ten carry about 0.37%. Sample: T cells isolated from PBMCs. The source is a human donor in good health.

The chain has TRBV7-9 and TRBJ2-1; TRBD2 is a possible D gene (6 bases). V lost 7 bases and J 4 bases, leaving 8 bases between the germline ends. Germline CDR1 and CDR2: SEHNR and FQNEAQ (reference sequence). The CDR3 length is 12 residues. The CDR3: CASKAGYNEQFF. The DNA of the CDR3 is TGTGCCAGCAAGGCGGGATACAATGAGCAGTTCTTC.

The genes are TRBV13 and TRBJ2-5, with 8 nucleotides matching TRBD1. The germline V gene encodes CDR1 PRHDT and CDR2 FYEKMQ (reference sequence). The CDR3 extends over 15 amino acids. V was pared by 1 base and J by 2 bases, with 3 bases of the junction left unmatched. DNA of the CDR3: TGTGCCAGCAGCTTAGCCCGGGACAGGCAAGAGACCCAGTACTTC. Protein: CASSLARDRQETQYF.

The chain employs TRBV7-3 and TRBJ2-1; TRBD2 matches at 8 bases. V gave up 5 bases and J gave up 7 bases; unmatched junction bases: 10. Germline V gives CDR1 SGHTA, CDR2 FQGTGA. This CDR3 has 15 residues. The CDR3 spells CASSHGLALLNEQFF. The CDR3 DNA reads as TGTGCCAGCAGCCACGGACTAGCCCTATTAAATGAGCAGTTCTTC.

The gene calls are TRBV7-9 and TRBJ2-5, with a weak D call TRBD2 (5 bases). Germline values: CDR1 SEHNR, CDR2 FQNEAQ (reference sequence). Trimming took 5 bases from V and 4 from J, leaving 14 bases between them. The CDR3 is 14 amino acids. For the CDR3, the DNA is TGTGCCAGCAGCCCCCGGGAATTAGTAGAGACCCAGTACTTC. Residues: CASSPRELVETQYF.

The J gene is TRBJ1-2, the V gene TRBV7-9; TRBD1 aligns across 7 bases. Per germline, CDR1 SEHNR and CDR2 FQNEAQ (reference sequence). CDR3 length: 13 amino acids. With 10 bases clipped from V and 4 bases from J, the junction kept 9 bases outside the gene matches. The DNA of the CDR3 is TGTGCCATCCTGACAGGGCATATCTATGGCTACACCTTC. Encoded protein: CAILTGHIYGYTF.

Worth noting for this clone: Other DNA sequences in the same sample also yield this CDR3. CDR3 sequence (DNA): TGTGCCTGGAGTGTAGACAGCTACGAGCAGTACTTC. Encoded protein: CAWSVDSYEQYF. The V gene is TRBV30, the J gene TRBJ2-7, with D maybe TRBD1 (5 bases). The CDR3 totals 12 residues. Trimming took off 0 bases at V and 3 bases at J, with 6 bases between the two ends. CDR1 GTSNPN and CDR2 SVGIG come from the germline V gene (reference sequence).

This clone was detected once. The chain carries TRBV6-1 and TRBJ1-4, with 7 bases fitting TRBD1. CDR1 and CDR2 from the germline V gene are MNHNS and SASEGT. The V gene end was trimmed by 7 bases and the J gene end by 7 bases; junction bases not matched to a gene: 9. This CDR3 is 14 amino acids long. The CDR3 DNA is TGTGCCAGCAAGAGGGGGCGCGCAGCTGAAAAACTGTTTTTT. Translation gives CASKRGRAAEKLFF.

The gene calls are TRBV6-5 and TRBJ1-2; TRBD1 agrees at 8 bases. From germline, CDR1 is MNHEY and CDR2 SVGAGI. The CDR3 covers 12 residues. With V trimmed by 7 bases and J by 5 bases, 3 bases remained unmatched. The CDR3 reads CASTTGGYGYTF. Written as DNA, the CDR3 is TGTGCCAGCACCACAGGGGGATATGGCTACACCTTC.

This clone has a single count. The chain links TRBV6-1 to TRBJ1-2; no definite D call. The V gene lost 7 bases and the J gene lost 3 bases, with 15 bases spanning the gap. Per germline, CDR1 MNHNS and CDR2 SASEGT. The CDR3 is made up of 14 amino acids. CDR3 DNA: TGTGCCAGCATCGTTCGAAACGCGGACTATGGCTACACCTTC. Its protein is CASIVRNADYGYTF.

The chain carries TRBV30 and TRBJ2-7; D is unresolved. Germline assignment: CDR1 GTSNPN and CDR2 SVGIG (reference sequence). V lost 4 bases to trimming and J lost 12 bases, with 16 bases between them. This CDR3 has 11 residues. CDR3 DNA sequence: TGTGCCTGGACCCAAGAAGCTATGCTGTACTTC. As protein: CAWTQEAMLYF.

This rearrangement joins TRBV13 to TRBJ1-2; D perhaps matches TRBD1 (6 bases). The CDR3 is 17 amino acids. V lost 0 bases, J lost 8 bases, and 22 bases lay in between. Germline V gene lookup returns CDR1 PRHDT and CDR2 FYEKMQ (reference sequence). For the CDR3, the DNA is TGTGCCAGCAGCTTAGGATCGGGACATAGCCCCAGTCGGGGCTACACCTTC. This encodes CASSLGSGHSPSRGYTF. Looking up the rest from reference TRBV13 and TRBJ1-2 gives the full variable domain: AAGVIQSPRHLIKEKRETATLKCYPIPRHDTVYWYQQGPGQDPQFLISFYEKMQSDKGSIPDRFSAQQFSDYHSELNMSSLELGDSALYFCASSLGSGHSPSRGYTFGSGTRLTVV.

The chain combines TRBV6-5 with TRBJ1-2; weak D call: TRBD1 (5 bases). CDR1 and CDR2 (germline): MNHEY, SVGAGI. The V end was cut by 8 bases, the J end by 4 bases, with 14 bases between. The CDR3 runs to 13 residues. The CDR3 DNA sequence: TGTGCCAGCCAAAGGGACTCTGGCTATGGCTACACCTTC. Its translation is CASQRDSGYGYTF.

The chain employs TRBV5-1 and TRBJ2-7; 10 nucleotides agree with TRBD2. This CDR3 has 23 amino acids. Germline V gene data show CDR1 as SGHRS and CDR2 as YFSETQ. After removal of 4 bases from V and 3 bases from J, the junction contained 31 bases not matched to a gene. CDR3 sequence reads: CASSPAGRKTLSYLAGDGYEQYF. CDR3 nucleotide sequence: TGCGCCAGCAGCCCCGCAGGACGGAAAACCTTGAGCTATCTAGCGGGAGATGGCTACGAGCAGTACTTC. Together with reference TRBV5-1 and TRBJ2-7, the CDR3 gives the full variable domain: KAGVTQTPRYLIKTRGQQVTLSCSPISGHRSVSWYQQTPGQGLQFLFEYFSETQRNKGNFPGRFSGRQFSNSRSEMNVSTLELGDSALYLCASSPAGRKTLSYLAGDGYEQYFGPGTRLTVT.

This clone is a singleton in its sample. CDR3 DNA sequence: TGCAGTGCTCCCATCATAGATACGCAGTATTTT. Its protein product is CSAPIIDTQYF. The genes are TRBV20-1 and TRBJ2-3; D is undetermined. Trimming removed 5 bases at V and 5 bases at J, with 8 bases between. Germline V gene sequence: CDR1 DFQATT, CDR2 SNEGSKA (reference sequence). The CDR3 extends over 11 amino acids.

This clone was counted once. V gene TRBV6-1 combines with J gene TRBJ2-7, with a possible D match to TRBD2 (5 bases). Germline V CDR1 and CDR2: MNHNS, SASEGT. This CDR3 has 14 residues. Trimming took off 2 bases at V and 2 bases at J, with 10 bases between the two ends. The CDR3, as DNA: TGTGCCAGCAGTGAACAGGACTTAACCTACGAGCAGTACTTC. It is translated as CASSEQDLTYEQYF.

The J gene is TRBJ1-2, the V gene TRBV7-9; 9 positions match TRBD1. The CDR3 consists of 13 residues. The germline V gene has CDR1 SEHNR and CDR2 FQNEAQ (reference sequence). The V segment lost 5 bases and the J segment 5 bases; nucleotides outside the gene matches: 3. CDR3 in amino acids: CASSAGTGYGYTF. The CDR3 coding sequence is TGTGCCAGCAGCGCTGGGACAGGGTATGGCTACACCTTC.

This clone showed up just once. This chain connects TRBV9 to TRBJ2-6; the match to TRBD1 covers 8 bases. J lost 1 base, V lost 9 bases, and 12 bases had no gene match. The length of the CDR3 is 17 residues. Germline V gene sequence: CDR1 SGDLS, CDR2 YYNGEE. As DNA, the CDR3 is TGTGCCACCTCGCGTACAGGGGGAGTTTCTGGGGCCAACGTCCTGACTTTC. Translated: CATSRTGGVSGANVLTF. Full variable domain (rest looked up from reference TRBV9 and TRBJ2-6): DSGVTQTPKHLITATGQRVTLRCSPRSGDLSVYWYQQSLDQGLQFLIQYYNGEERAKGNILERFSAQQFPDLHSELNLSSLELGDSALYFCATSRTGGVSGANVLTFGAGSRLTVL.

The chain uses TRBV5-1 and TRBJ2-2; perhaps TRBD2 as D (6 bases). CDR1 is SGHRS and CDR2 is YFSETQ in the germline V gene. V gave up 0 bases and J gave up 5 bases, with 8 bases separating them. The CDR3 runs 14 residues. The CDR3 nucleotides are TGCGCCAGCAGCTTGGCGGGAGATACCGGGGAGCTGTTTTTT. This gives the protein CASSLAGDTGELFF.

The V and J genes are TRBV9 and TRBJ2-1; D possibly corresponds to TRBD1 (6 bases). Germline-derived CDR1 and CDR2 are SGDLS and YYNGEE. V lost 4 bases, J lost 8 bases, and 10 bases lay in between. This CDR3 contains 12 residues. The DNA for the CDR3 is TGTGCCAGCAGCAACAGGGATTATGAGCAGTTCTTC. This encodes CASSNRDYEQFF.

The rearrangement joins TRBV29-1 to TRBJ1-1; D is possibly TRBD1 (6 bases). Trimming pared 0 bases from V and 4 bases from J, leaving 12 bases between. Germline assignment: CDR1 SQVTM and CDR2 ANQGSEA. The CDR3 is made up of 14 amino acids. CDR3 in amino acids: CSVEETPGATEAFF. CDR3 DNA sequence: TGCAGCGTTGAAGAAACACCAGGGGCCACTGAAGCTTTCTTT.

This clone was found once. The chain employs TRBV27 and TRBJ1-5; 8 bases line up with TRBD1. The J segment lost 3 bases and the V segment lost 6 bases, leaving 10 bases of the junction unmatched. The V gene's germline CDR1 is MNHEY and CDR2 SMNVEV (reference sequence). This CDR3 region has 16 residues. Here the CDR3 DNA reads TGTGCCAGCAGGGACAGGGCACTTCTCCCCAATCAGCCCCAGCATTTT. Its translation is CASRDRALLPNQPQHF.

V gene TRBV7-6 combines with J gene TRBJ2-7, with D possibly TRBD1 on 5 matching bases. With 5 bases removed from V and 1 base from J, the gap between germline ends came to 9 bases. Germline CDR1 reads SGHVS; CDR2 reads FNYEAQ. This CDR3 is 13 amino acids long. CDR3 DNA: TGTGCCAGCAGCCGACAGAGTTCCTACGAGCAGTACTTC. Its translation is CASSRQSSYEQYF.

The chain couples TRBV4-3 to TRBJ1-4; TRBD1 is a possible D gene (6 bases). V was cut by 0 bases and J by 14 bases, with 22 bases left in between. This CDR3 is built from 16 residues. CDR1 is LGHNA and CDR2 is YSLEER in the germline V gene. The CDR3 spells CASSQEIEPWQGILFF. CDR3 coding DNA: TGCGCCAGCAGCCAAGAGATCGAGCCGTGGCAGGGGATCCTGTTTTTT.

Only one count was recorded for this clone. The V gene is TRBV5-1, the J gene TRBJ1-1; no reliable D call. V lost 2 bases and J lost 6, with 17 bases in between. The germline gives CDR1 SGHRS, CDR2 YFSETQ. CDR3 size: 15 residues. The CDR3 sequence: CASSFHEAEHSEAFF. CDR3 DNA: TGCGCCAGCAGCTTTCACGAGGCCGAACACTCTGAAGCTTTCTTT.